The rows below give T cell receptor beta chains drawn from one sample of a study of CD8+CD57+ T cells in acquired aplastic anemia. A single record per CDR3 protein comes from TCRdb applying MiXCR to the reads. The sample contains about 64,000 distinct CDR3 sequences, roughly 54% of which appear only once. Sequenced: sorted CD4+, CD8+, or CD8+CD57+ T cells (not recorded which) from PBMCs. The receptor set was obtained from a human donor in good health, serving as a control. Each CDR3 is given with its conserved first and last residue. The order of the fields is D gene, V gene, J gene, clone size, CDR3 DNA, CDR3 protein. A D gene is named only where the DNA matches it firmly. Part of the rows lack a size; the others show once, few, many or a class for expanded clones.

>TRBD1|TRBV29-1|TRBJ2-7|-
TGCAGCGTCGGGACAGGGGTAAATCAGCCCCAGCAGTACTTC
CSVGTGVNQPQQYF
>-|TRBV19|TRBJ1-2|-
TGTGCCAGTAGTATGGGACTCAAAGCTAACTATGGCTACACCTTC
CASSMGLKANYGYTF
>-|TRBV29-1|TRBJ2-3|-
TGCAGCGTTGCTCCCGGTGGGGGGATAGACACAGATACGCAGTATTTT
CSVAPGGGIDTDTQYF
>-|TRBV19|TRBJ2-1|-
TGTGCCAGTAGTATGGCAGAGGTTAATGAGCAGTTCTTC
CASSMAEVNEQFF
>-|TRBV28|TRBJ1-6|many
TGTGCCAGCAGTTTTCCGCCAGGGTTGACCAGGAATTCACCCCTCCACTTT
CASSFPPGLTRNSPLHF
>-|TRBV11-1|TRBJ1-2|few
TGTGCCAGCAGCACTAGGGACGTACAGCCTGTAAGCTACACCTTC
CASSTRDVQPVSYTF
>-|TRBV3-1|TRBJ2-7|-
TGTGCCAGCAGCCAAGCCTGGTCAGCCTACGAGCAGTACTTC
CASSQAWSAYEQYF
>TRBD1|TRBV6-4|TRBJ2-7|once
TGTGCCAGCAGTTACCAGACAGGGGGTATGTACGAGCAGTACTTC
CASSYQTGGMYEQYF
>TRBD2|TRBV9|TRBJ2-5|-
TGTGCCAGCAGCTCCCGGTCTGGCTGGGAGGGCGAGACCCAGTACTTC
CASSSRSGWEGETQYF
>-|TRBV20-1|TRBJ1-5|few
TGCAGTGCTCCCGGGACAAGTAGCAATCAGCCCCAGCATTTT
CSAPGTSSNQPQHF
>-|TRBV24-1|TRBJ2-7|once
TGTGCCACCAGTGAAGATGGAGTGTTC
CATSEDGVF
>-|TRBV7-2|TRBJ2-7|-
TGTGCCAGCAGCTCAACACGGTACGAGCAGTACTTC
CASSSTRYEQYF
>-|TRBV7-2|TRBJ2-7|-
TGTGCCAGCAGCTTAGGGGGTAGGGGGGACGAGCAGTACTTC
CASSLGGRGDEQYF
>-|TRBV19|TRBJ2-5|-
TGTGCCAGTAGTATTGCTCACGATAGCAATCAGCCCCAGTACTTC
CASSIAHDSNQPQYF
>-|TRBV30|TRBJ2-4|many
TGTGCCTGGAGTGTACTGGGAGAATTGAACATTCAGTACTTC
CAWSVLGELNIQYF